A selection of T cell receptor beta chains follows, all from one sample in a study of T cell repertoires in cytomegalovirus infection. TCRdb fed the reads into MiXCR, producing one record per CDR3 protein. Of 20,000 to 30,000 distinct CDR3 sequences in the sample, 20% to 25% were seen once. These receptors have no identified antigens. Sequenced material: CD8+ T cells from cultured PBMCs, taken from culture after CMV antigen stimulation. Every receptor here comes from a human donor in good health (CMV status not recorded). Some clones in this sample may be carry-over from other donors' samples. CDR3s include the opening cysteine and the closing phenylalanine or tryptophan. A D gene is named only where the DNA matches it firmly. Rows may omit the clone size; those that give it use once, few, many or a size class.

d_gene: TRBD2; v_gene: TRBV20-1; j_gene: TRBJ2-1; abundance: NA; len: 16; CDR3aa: CSARDKTSGRYNEQFF; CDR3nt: TGCAGTGCTAGAGATAAGACTAGCGGGAGATACAATGAGCAGTTCTTC
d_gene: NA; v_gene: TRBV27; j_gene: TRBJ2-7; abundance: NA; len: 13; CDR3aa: CASSFSRGGEQYF; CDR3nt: TGTGCCAGCAGTTTCTCCAGGGGAGGCGAGCAGTACTTC
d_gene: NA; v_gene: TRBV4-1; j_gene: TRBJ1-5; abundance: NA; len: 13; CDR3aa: CASSQGPTRPQHF; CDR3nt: TGCGCCAGCAGCCAAGGACCAACTCGGCCCCAGCATTTT
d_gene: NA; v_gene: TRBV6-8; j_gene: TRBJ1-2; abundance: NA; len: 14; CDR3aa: CASSLMAGLHGYTF; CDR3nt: TGTGCCAGCAGCCTCATGGCGGGTCTCCATGGCTACACCTTC
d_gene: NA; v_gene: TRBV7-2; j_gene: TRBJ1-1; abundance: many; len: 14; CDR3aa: CASSSVGHSSGAFF; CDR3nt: TGTGCCAGCAGCTCGGTTGGACATTCTTCTGGCGCTTTCTTT
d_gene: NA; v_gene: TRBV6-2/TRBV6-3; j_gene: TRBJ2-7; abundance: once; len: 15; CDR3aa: CANSAQQDASYEQYF; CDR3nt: TGTGCCAACAGTGCCCAGCAGGACGCCTCCTACGAGCAGTACTTC
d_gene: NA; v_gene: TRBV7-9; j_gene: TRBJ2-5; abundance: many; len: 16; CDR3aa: CASRGERAIYQETQYF; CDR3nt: TGTGCCAGCAGGGGGGAGCGGGCGATTTACCAAGAGACCCAGTACTTC
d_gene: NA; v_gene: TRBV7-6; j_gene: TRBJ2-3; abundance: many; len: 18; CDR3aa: CASSLDWRKRPSTDTQYF; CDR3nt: TGTGCCAGCAGCTTAGATTGGCGGAAGAGACCTAGCACAGATACGCAGTATTTT
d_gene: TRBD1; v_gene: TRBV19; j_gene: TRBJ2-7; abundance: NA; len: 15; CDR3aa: CASSLQQGGAYEQYF; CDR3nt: TGTGCCAGTAGTTTACAACAGGGGGGCGCTTACGAGCAGTACTTC
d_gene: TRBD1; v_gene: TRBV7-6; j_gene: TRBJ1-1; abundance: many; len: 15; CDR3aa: CASTLGNRGDTEAFF; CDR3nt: TGTGCCAGCACCCTGGGTAACAGGGGAGACACTGAAGCTTTCTTT
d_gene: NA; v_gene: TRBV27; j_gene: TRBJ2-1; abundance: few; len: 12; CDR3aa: CASSSGGVEQFF; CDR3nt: TGTGCCAGCAGTTCAGGGGGGGTCGAGCAGTTCTTC
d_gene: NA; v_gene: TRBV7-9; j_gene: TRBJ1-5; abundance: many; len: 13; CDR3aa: CASRRDSNQPQHF; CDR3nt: TGTGCCAGCAGAAGGGATAGCAATCAGCCCCAGCATTTT
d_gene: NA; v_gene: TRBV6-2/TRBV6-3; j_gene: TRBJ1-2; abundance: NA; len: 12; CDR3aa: CASSYWGSGYTF; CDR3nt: TGTGCCAGCAGTTACTGGGGCTCTGGCTACACCTTC
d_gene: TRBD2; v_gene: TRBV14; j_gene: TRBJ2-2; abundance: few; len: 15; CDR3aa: CASSPLTSRPGELFF; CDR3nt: TGTGCCAGCAGCCCTCTGACTAGCCGCCCCGGGGAGCTGTTTTTT
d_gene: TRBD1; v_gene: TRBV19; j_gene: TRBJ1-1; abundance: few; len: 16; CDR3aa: CASSARDRVFGTEAFF; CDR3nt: TGTGCCAGTAGTGCAAGGGACAGGGTATTCGGCACTGAAGCTTTCTTT
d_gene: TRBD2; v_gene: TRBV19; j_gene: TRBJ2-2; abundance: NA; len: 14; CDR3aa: CASTPAGGPGELFF; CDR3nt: TGTGCCAGTACGCCAGCGGGGGGGCCCGGGGAGCTGTTTTTT
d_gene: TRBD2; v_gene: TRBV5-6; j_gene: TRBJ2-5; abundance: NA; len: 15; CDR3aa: CASSGSGGAQETQYF; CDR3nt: TGTGCCAGCAGCGGTAGCGGGGGGGCTCAAGAGACCCAGTACTTC
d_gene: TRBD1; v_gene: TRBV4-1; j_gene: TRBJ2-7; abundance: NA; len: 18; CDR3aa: CASSQEGQGSTLFYEQYF; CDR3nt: TGCGCCAGCAGCCAAGAGGGACAGGGGTCCACCCTATTCTACGAGCAGTACTTC
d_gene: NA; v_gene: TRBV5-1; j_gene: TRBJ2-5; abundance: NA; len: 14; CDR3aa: CASSYNDHQETQYF; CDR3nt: TGCGCCAGCAGCTACAACGATCACCAAGAGACCCAGTACTTC
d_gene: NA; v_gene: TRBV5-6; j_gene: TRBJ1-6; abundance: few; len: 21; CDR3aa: CASSLGATVGRGIPYNSPLHF; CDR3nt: TGTGCCAGCAGCTTGGGAGCGACTGTTGGCAGGGGAATCCCCTATAATTCACCCCTCCACTTT
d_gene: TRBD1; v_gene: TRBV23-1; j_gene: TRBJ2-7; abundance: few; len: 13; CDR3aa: CASTLDRAYEQYF; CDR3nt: TGCGCCAGCACCCTGGACAGGGCCTACGAGCAGTACTTC
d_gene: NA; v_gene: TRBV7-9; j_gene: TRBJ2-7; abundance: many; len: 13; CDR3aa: CASSLRGDDEQYF; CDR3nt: TGTGCCAGCAGCTTACGCGGGGACGACGAGCAGTACTTC
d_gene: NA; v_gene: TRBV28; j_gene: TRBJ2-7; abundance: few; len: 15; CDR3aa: CASSPRDRYPYEQYF; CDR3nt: TGTGCCAGCAGTCCGCGGGACAGATACCCCTACGAGCAGTACTTC
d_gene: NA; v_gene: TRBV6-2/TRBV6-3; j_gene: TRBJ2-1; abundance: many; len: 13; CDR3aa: CASSPLENNEQFF; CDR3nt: TGTGCCAGCAGTCCACTAGAAAACAATGAGCAGTTCTTC
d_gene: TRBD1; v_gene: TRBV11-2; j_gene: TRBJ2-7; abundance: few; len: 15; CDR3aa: CASSVSDRADYEQYF; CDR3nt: TGTGCCAGCAGCGTATCCGACAGGGCCGACTACGAGCAGTACTTC
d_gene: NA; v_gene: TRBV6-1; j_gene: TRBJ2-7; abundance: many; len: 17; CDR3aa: CASSINVLAEVSYEQYF; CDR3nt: TGTGCCAGCAGCATAAATGTCCTAGCTGAAGTCTCCTACGAGCAGTACTTC
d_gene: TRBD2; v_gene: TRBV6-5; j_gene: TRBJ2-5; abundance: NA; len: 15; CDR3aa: CASRDSGGSPETQYF; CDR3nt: TGTGCCAGCAGGGATTCGGGGGGATCTCCAGAGACCCAGTACTTC
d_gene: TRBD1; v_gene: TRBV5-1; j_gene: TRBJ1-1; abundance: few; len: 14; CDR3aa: CASSKGQGVTEAFF; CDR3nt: TGCGCCAGCAGCAAGGGACAGGGAGTAACTGAAGCTTTCTTT
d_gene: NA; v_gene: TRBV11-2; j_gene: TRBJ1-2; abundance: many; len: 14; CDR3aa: CASSLDRNAGGYTF; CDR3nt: TGTGCCAGCAGCTTAGACAGGAATGCCGGCGGCTACACCTTC